One sample yielded the 30 T cell receptor beta chains listed below, sequenced in a study of blood T cell repertoires in COVID-19 (dated by TCRdb to the early 2020s). Libraries were constructed by the immunoSEQ multiplex PCR assay. This is the immuneACCESS table as TCRdb keeps it, with only in-frame sequences that have V and J called. A part of the clones is gone; compared with another copy, unresolved V genes explain less than half, and the rest is unexplained. The sample table records 50,000 to 60,000 clones; around 84% of these occur just once. The biggest ten clones account for about 6% of the sample. The sample taken for sequencing was peripheral blood. The receptor source for this set is a human donor in a cohort sampled during active or convalescent COVID-19.

The chain couples TRBV11-2 to TRBJ2-4; TRBD2 matches 9 bases. This CDR3 has 14 residues. V shed 6 bases and J 6 bases; nucleotides not matched to a gene: 6. The germline gives CDR1 SGHAT, CDR2 FQNNGV. The CDR3 nucleotides read TGTGCCAGCAGTTCACTAGCGGGTAGAAACATTCAGTACTTC. Translating it yields CASSSLAGRNIQYF.

V usage is TRBV11-1 and J usage is TRBJ2-7; 8 nucleotides agree with TRBD2. The ends lost 2 bases at V and 6 bases at J; junction bases unmatched: 6. Germline V gene data show CDR1 as SGHAT and CDR2 as FQDESV (reference sequence). CDR3 length: 14 amino acids. CDR3 bases: TGTGCCAGCAGCTTAAACGGGGGGGCCCCCGAGCAGTACTTC. Its protein is CASSLNGGAPEQYF.

This clone was seen a few times. The V call is TRBV7-2, the J call TRBJ2-5; maybe TRBD1 (5 bases). The V gene's germline CDR1 is SGHTA and CDR2 FQGNSA. The CDR3 is made up of 14 amino acids. V was clipped by 2 bases and J by 5 bases, with 12 bases between them. The CDR3 sequence is CASSLRQGWETQYF. CDR3 DNA sequence: TGTGCCAGCAGCTTACGGCAGGGCTGGGAGACCCAGTACTTC.

The rearrangement joins TRBV12-3 or TRBV12-4 to TRBJ1-1; tentatively, D is TRBD1 (5 bases). This CDR3 region has 11 residues. Trimming took off 8 bases at V and 7 bases at J, with 11 bases between the two ends. CDR3 coding DNA: TGTGCCAGCGCCAGGGTGGGTGAAGCTTTCTTT. It yields the protein CASARVGEAFF.

This clone was counted once. This chain uses TRBV19 with TRBJ1-2; 9 bases match TRBD1. With V trimmed by 3 bases and J by 5 bases, 4 bases remained unmatched. Germline assignment: CDR1 LNHDA and CDR2 SQIVND (reference sequence). The CDR3 runs to 14 residues. CDR3 sequence reads: CASSIKQGAYGYTF. Here the CDR3 DNA reads TGTGCCAGTAGTATTAAACAGGGGGCGTATGGCTACACCTTC.

CDR3 region: CASSSRRYNEQFF. The CDR3, as DNA: TGTGCCAGCAGCTCGCGGAGGTACAATGAGCAGTTCTTC. The chain uses TRBV7-2 and TRBJ2-1; weak D call: TRBD2 (5 bases). V was pared by 4 bases and J by 4 bases, with 8 bases between. The CDR3 sequence is 13 residues long. The germline CDR1 and CDR2 sequences are SGHTA and FQGNSA.

This clone came up a few times. The chain is built from TRBV11-2 and TRBJ1-1; D is possibly TRBD1 (6 bases). The V end was cut by 0 bases, the J end by 4 bases, with 9 bases between. Germline values: CDR1 SGHAT, CDR2 FQNNGV. The CDR3 length is 14 residues. The CDR3 spells CASSLEQGFTEAFF. For the CDR3, the DNA is TGTGCCAGCAGCTTAGAGCAGGGGTTCACTGAAGCTTTCTTT.

This sequence joins TRBV6-5 and TRBJ2-3, with 9 bases lining up with TRBD1. CDR3 length: 15 residues. Trimming removed 10 bases from V and 0 bases from J; junction bases left unmatched: 8. Germline V gene sequence: CDR1 MNHEY, CDR2 SVGAGI. This chain's CDR3 is CATETDRGSTDTQYF. As DNA, the CDR3 is TGTGCCACCGAGACCGACAGGGGGAGCACAGATACGCAGTATTTT.

This chain joins TRBV2 and TRBJ2-5; 8 bases are a match to TRBD2. The CDR3 spans 14 residues. Losses at the gene ends were 3 bases for V and 3 bases for J; bases not matched to a gene: 3. CDR1 SNHLY and CDR2 FYNNEI come from the germline V gene. The CDR3 bases are TGTGCCAGCAGTGAGGTAGCGGGGAAAGAGACCCAGTACTTC. Its protein is CASSEVAGKETQYF.

The J gene is TRBJ2-3, the V gene TRBV7-2, with 10 bases that match TRBD2. CDR1 SGHTA and CDR2 FQGNSA come from the germline V gene. The CDR3 totals 15 residues. With 5 bases clipped from V and 2 bases from J, the junction kept 4 bases outside the gene matches. The CDR3 DNA reads as TGTGCCAGCAGCCAAGCGGGGGGGGCCACAGATACGCAGTATTTT. Translated, it gives CASSQAGGATDTQYF. The variable domain in full, with the rest retrieved from reference TRBV7-2 and TRBJ2-3, is GAGVSQSPSNKVTEKGKDVELRCDPISGHTALYWYRQSLGQGLEFLIYFQGNSAPDKSGLPSDRFSAERTGGSVSTLTIQRTQQEDSAVYLCASSQAGGATDTQYFGPGTRLTVL.

The V call is TRBV11-3, the J call TRBJ1-1, with D possibly TRBD1 on 6 matching bases. The CDR3 runs to 15 residues. Germline CDR1 is SGHNT and CDR2 is YENEEA. Between the trimmed V and J ends, which lost 1 base and 4 bases, there was a span of 13 bases. CDR3 DNA: TGTGCCAGCAGCTTAGGGATAGGGGGGGCCACTGAAGCTTTCTTT. Translating it yields CASSLGIGGATEAFF.

This rearrangement joins TRBV9 to TRBJ1-2; D may be TRBD1 (6 bases). CDR3 size: 16 residues. Germline V gene data show CDR1 as SGDLS and CDR2 as YYNGEE. Trimming left V 4 bases short and J 2 bases short, with 18 bases between. The CDR3 protein is CASSPSTGKGNYGYTF. The CDR3, as DNA: TGTGCCAGCAGCCCCTCGACAGGAAAGGGAAACTATGGCTACACCTTC.

To note about this clone: Compared with germline, one end of the junction differs, possibly owing to a read error. The chain combines TRBV10-3 with TRBJ1-1; D possibly corresponds to TRBD1 (5 bases). In germline, CDR1 is ENHRY, CDR2 SYGVKD. The CDR3 has 14 residues. The CDR3 spells CAISDAQGLKLEGF. The DNA of the CDR3 is TGTGCCATCAGTGACGCTCAGGGCCTGAAGTTAGAAGGCTTT.

V gene TRBV13 combines with J gene TRBJ2-3; D is possibly TRBD2 (5 bases). Germline values: CDR1 PRHDT, CDR2 FYEKMQ (reference sequence). V dropped 0 bases and J dropped 3 bases, with 13 bases sitting between them. The CDR3 has 16 amino acids. The CDR3 DNA reads TGTGCCAGCAGCTTAGGTTCGCTAGCTAGGACAGATACGCAGTATTTT. Its translation is CASSLGSLARTDTQYF. Full variable domain (remainder filled in from reference TRBV13 and TRBJ2-3): AAGVIQSPRHLIKEKRETATLKCYPIPRHDTVYWYQQGPGQDPQFLISFYEKMQSDKGSIPDRFSAQQFSDYHSELNMSSLELGDSALYFCASSLGSLARTDTQYFGPGTRLTVL.

This rearrangement joins TRBV6-5 to TRBJ2-7; D may be TRBD1 (6 bases). This CDR3 has 15 residues. Trimming pared 0 bases from V and 6 bases from J, leaving 15 bases between. The germline V gene encodes CDR1 MNHEY and CDR2 SVGAGI. The chain's CDR3 is CASSYSGTSRGEQYF. The DNA of the CDR3 is TGTGCCAGCAGTTACTCGGGGACATCAAGGGGCGAGCAGTACTTC.

V gene TRBV11-3 combines with J gene TRBJ2-5, with 10 positions matching TRBD2. Trimming removed 5 bases from V and 1 base from J; junction bases left unmatched: 4. The CDR3 loop spans 15 amino acids. CDR1 and CDR2 from the germline V gene are SGHNT and YENEEA. Here the CDR3 reads CASSLPSGGQETQYF. CDR3 DNA sequence: TGTGCCAGCAGCCTCCCTAGCGGGGGCCAAGAGACCCAGTACTTC.

The count of this clone is one. The chain carries TRBV5-1 and TRBJ1-5, with no clear D. The germline CDR1 and CDR2 sequences are SGHRS and YFSETQ. CDR3 size: 14 residues. The ends were cut back, 5 bases at V and 3 bases at J, with 12 bases in the middle. CDR3 loop: CASSPGDNNQPQHF. For the CDR3, the DNA is TGCGCCAGCAGTCCAGGTGATAACAATCAGCCCCAGCATTTT.

This chain uses TRBV7-3 with TRBJ2-5, with TRBD1 matching over 9 bases. The germline V gene has CDR1 SGHTA and CDR2 FQGTGA. The V and J ends lost 6 bases and 1 base, in that order; junction bases with no gene match: 9. This CDR3 comprises 16 residues. DNA of the CDR3: TGTGCCAGCAGTTTATCGACAGGGGGAGGCCAAGAGACCCAGTACTTC. Translated, it gives CASSLSTGGGQETQYF.

The chain joins TRBV5-1 to TRBJ1-6; 10 bases fit TRBD1. V lost 2 bases, J lost 10 bases, and 3 bases stayed unmatched. Germline assignment: CDR1 SGHRS and CDR2 YFSETQ. The CDR3 loop spans 14 amino acids. CDR3 nucleotide sequence: TGCGCCAGCAGCTTCGGGACAGGGGTCTCACCCCTCCACTTT. This sequence encodes CASSFGTGVSPLHF.

The chain is built from TRBV7-2 and TRBJ1-3; the match to TRBD1 covers 7 bases. With V trimmed by 6 bases and J by 3 bases, 5 bases remained unmatched. The germline V gene encodes CDR1 SGHTA and CDR2 FQGNSA. There are 14 residues in the CDR3. CDR3 in DNA: TGTGCCAGCAGGGGTAGGGGGCTTGGAAACACCATATATTTT. Amino acids: CASRGRGLGNTIYF.

The gene calls are TRBV6-1 and TRBJ1-2, with D possibly TRBD1 on 5 matching bases. This CDR3 contains 11 residues. The V gene lost 6 bases and the J gene lost 3 bases, with 5 bases spanning the gap. Looked up from germline, CDR1 is MNHNS and CDR2 is SASEGT. CDR3 loop: CASSRDYGYTF. Written as DNA, the CDR3 is TGTGCCAGCAGCAGGGACTATGGCTACACCTTC.

The V gene is TRBV19, the J gene TRBJ2-3, with D possibly being TRBD1 (6 bases). Germline CDR1 reads LNHDA; CDR2 reads SQIVND (reference sequence). CDR3 length: 15 residues. V was pared by 3 bases and J by 0 bases, with 10 bases between. The chain's CDR3 is CASSMRGQSTDTQYF. CDR3 nucleotide sequence: TGTGCCAGTAGTATGAGGGGACAAAGCACAGATACGCAGTATTTT.

The genes are TRBV6-5 and TRBJ1-2, with 7 bases fitting TRBD1. Germline V gene lookup returns CDR1 MNHEY and CDR2 SVGAGI. The V gene end was trimmed by 2 bases and the J gene end by 9 bases; junction bases not matched to a gene: 9. The CDR3 is 14 amino acids. The CDR3 DNA reads TGTGCCAGCAGTTACCAAGGGGGCGCAGATAGCTACACCTTC. Amino acid sequence: CASSYQGGADSYTF.

The chain uses TRBV5-6 and TRBJ1-6; no clear D gene. CDR3 length equals 13 residues. V was cut by 0 bases and J by 19 bases, with 17 bases left in between. Per germline, CDR1 SGHDT and CDR2 YYEEEE. The CDR3 nucleotides read TGTGCCAGCAGCTTGGAAGAGGGTCCAGAGTTGCACTTT. Translated, it gives CASSLEEGPELHF. Complete variable domain (other parts from reference TRBV5-6 and TRBJ1-6): DAGVTQSPTHLIKTRGQQVTLRCSPKSGHDTVSWYQQALGQGPQFIFQYYEEEERQRGNFPDRFSGHQFPNYSSELNVNALLLGDSALYLCASSLEEGPELHFGNGTRLTVT.

This clone was seen a few times. The J gene is TRBJ1-1, the V gene TRBV11-1, with D maybe TRBD1 (6 bases). There are 15 residues in the CDR3. V shed 5 bases and J shed 4 bases, with 17 bases lying between them. CDR1 and CDR2 (germline): SGHAT, FQDESV (reference sequence). The CDR3 coding sequence is TGTGCCAGCAGCCGCAGGACGACAGGACGCACTGAAGCTTTCTTT. Amino acid sequence: CASSRRTTGRTEAFF.

This chain joins TRBV6-5 and TRBJ1-1, with D possibly matching TRBD1 (5 bases). Germline V gene sequence: CDR1 MNHEY, CDR2 SVGAGI. CDR3 length equals 15 residues. V lost 0 bases, J lost 6 bases, and 14 bases lay in between. The CDR3 nucleotides read TGTGCCAGCAGTTACTCGGCCGGGACTAACGCTGAAGCTTTCTTT. Protein product: CASSYSAGTNAEAFF.

The chain uses TRBV12-3 or TRBV12-4 and TRBJ1-6; D perhaps matches TRBD1 (5 bases). V was pared by 0 bases and J by 8 bases, with 5 bases between. This CDR3 is built from 13 residues. CDR3 protein: CASSLATDSPLHF. In DNA form, the CDR3 reads TGTGCCAGCAGTTTAGCGACAGATTCACCCCTCCACTTT.

This rearrangement joins TRBV28 to TRBJ1-6; a weak D match, TRBD1 (6 bases). V shed 7 bases and J shed 0 bases, with 13 bases lying between them. CDR1 is MDHEN, CDR2 SYDVKM, per germline. The CDR3 extends over 16 amino acids. For the CDR3, the DNA is TGTGCCAGCACCGCAGAAGGGGGCTCCTATAATTCACCCCTCCACTTT. Its translation is CASTAEGGSYNSPLHF. Full variable domain (missing parts from reference TRBV28 and TRBJ1-6): DVKVTQSSRYLVKRTGEKVFLECVQDMDHENMFWYRQDPGLGLRLIYFSYDVKMKEKGDIPEGYSVSREKKERFSLILESASTNQTSMYLCASTAEGGSYNSPLHFGNGTRLTVT.

V is TRBV6-5 and J is TRBJ1-5; TRBD1 might be the D (5 bases). CDR3 length: 16 amino acids. Germline assignment: CDR1 MNHEY and CDR2 SVGAGI. Trimming removed 0 bases from V and 2 bases from J, with 11 bases in between. The CDR3 sequence: CASSYSAAGGNQPQHF. CDR3 coding DNA: TGTGCCAGCAGTTACTCGGCGGCGGGGGGCAATCAGCCCCAGCATTTT.

The rearrangement joins TRBV4-2 to TRBJ2-1; 10 nucleotides line up with TRBD2. The CDR3 totals 15 residues. Germline trimming cut 4 bases from V and 4 bases from J; bases unmatched to any gene: 4. Germline CDR1 reads LGHNA; CDR2 reads YNFKEQ. CDR3 loop: CASSPGLAEYNEQFF. CDR3 in DNA: TGTGCCAGCAGCCCCGGACTAGCGGAGTACAATGAGCAGTTCTTC.